The clone carrying this T cell receptor beta chain was observed a single time. This sample was taken from a study of blood T cell repertoires in COVID-19. The germline CDR1 and CDR2 sequences are LGHDT and YNNKEL (reference sequence). The CDR3 is 12 amino acids. V gave up 8 bases and J gave up 5 bases; unmatched junction bases: 3. Sequencing used immunoSEQ multiplex PCR; TCRdb keeps in-frame clones, though not all of them. Here the sample spans roughly 180,000 clones, 81% being singletons. Sequenced: peripheral blood. The chain carries TRBV3-1 (or the pseudogene TRBV3-2) and TRBJ2-1, with 7 bases identical to TRBD2. The TCR was taken from a woman aged 40-49 years with COVID-19, enrolled during active disease. The CDR3 here is CASRGVNNEQFF. CDR3 sequence (DNA): TGTGCCAGCCGGGGGGTAAACAATGAGCAGTTCTTC.